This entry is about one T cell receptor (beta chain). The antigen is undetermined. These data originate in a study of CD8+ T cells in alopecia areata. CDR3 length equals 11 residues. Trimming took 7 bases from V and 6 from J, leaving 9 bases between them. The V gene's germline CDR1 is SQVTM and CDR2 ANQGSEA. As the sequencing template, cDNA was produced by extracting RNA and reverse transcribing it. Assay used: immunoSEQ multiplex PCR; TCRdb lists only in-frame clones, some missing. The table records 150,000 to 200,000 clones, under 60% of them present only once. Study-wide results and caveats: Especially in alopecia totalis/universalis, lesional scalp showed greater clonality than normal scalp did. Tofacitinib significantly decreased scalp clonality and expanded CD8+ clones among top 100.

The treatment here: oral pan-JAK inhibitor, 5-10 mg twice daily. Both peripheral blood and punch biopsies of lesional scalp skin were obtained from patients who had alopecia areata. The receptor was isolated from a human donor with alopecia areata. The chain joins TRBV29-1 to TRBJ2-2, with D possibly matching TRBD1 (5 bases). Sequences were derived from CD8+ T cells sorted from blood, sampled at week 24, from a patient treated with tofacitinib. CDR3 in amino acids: CSAIGAGELFF. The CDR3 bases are TGCAGCGCCATAGGGGCCGGGGAGCTGTTTTTT.